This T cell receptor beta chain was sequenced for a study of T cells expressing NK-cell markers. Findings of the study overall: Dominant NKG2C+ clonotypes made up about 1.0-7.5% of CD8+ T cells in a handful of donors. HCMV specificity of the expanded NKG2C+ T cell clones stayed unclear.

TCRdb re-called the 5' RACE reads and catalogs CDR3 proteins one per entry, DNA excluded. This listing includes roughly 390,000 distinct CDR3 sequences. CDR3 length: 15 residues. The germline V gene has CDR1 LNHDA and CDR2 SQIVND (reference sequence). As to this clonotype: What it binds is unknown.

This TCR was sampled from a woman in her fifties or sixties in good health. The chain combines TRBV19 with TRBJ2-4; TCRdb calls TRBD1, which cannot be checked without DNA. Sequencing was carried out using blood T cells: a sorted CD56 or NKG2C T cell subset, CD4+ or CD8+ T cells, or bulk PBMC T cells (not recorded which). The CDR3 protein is CASSRQTLAKNIQYF.